These T cell receptor beta chains were read from a single sample in a study of blood T cell repertoires in COVID-19. The assay was immunoSEQ multiplex PCR, and TCRdb's table has in-frame clones only and misses some. The sample consists of approximately 70,000 clones, over 75% of them appearing once. The source material was peripheral blood. These TCRs come from a man between 65 and 79 years old with active or convalescent COVID-19. CDR3s include the opening cysteine and the closing phenylalanine or tryptophan. D genes are given only for firm matches. Not every row has a clone size; where given, it reads once, few, many or a size class.

len | d_gene | j_gene | abundance | v_gene | CDR3aa | CDR3nt
18 | TRBD2 | TRBJ2-1 | . | TRBV11-3 | CASRWGGAASGMNNEQFF | TGTGCCAGCAGATGGGGGGGTGCGGCTAGCGGGATGAACAATGAGCAGTTCTTC
17 | TRBD2 | TRBJ2-1 | once | TRBV3-1/TRBV3-2 | CASSLLPGTSGSNEQFF | TGTGCCAGCAGCCTCCTCCCAGGGACTAGCGGGAGCAATGAGCAGTTCTTC
12 | . | TRBJ2-1 | . | TRBV15 | CATSRDSGDRVF | TGTGCCACCAGCAGAGATTCAGGGGATCGAGTCTTC
11 | . | TRBJ2-7 | . | TRBV12-3/TRBV12-4 | CASSFSYEQYF | TGTGCCAGCAGTTTCAGCTACGAGCAGTACTTC
14 | . | TRBJ1-3 | . | TRBV7-2 | CASSPGISGNTIYF | TGTGCCAGCAGCCCAGGGATCTCTGGAAACACCATATATTTT
12 | . | TRBJ1-2 | few | TRBV6-5 | CAAKQSTYGYTF | TGTGCCGCAAAACAGTCCACGTATGGCTACACCTTC
13 | . | TRBJ2-3 | . | TRBV6-4 | CASSRANTDTQYF | TGTGCCAGCAGTCGAGCGAACACAGATACGCAGTATTTT
14 | . | TRBJ1-1 | . | TRBV6-5 | CASSYSGGFTEAFF | TGTGCCAGCAGTTACTCGGGGGGGTTCACTGAAGCTTTCTTT
17 | TRBD2 | TRBJ2-7 | once | TRBV6-1 | CASSEAEGLAGPYEQYF | TGTGCCAGCAGTGAAGCCGAGGGACTAGCGGGTCCCTACGAGCAGTACTTC
17 | TRBD1 | TRBJ1-5 | . | TRBV30 | CAWSAGTGVTLRQPQHF | TGTGCCTGGAGCGCCGGGACAGGGGTTACCCTACGTCAGCCCCAGCATTTT
15 | . | TRBJ1-2 | . | TRBV5-4 | CASSFGRGMNYGYTF | TGTGCCAGCAGCTTCGGACGGGGAATGAACTATGGCTACACCTTC
18 | . | TRBJ2-2 | . | TRBV19 | CASSNTGLSRWATGELFF | TGTGCCAGTAGTAACACAGGCCTCAGTAGGTGGGCGACCGGGGAGCTGTTTTTT
13 | . | TRBJ1-1 | few | TRBV3-1/TRBV3-2 | CASSPGEGGEAFF | TGTGCCAGCAGCCCAGGGGAAGGCGGAGAAGCTTTCTTT
15 | TRBD2 | TRBJ2-1 | . | TRBV6-6 | CASSYGEGLGNEQFF | TGTGCCAGCAGTTACGGGGAGGGTTTAGGCAATGAGCAGTTCTTC
13 | . | TRBJ1-2 | . | TRBV29-1 | CSVLTGGVYGYTF | TGCAGCGTACTGACTGGAGGGGTCTATGGCTACACCTTC
16 | TRBD2 | TRBJ2-7 | . | TRBV27 | CASTRSGLAGGYEQYF | TGTGCCAGCACCCGTTCGGGGCTAGCGGGGGGTTACGAGCAGTACTTC
15 | TRBD1 | TRBJ1-2 | . | TRBV29-1 | CSVEDRTGEPYGYTF | TGCAGCGTTGAAGACCGGACAGGGGAGCCCTATGGCTACACCTTC
14 | . | TRBJ2-7 | . | TRBV19 | CASKGETGAYEQYF | TGTGCCAGTAAGGGCGAGACAGGAGCCTACGAGCAGTACTTC
15 | . | TRBJ2-1 | . | TRBV5-5 | CASSSSGTLGDEQFF | TGTGCCAGCAGCTCCTCCGGGACATTAGGGGATGAGCAGTTCTTC
14 | . | TRBJ1-3 | . | TRBV24-1 | CATSGGSSGNTIYF | TGTGCCACCAGTGGAGGGAGCTCTGGAAACACCATATATTTT
14 | . | TRBJ2-3 | . | TRBV5-4 | CASSLRGSADTQYF | TGTGCCAGCAGCTTACGGGGGAGCGCAGATACGCAGTATTTT
16 | . | TRBJ2-5 | once | TRBV3-1/TRBV3-2 | CASSQVLGASGETQYF | TGTGCCAGCAGCCAAGTGCTTGGCGCGTCAGGAGAGACCCAGTACTTC
15 | . | TRBJ2-3 | . | TRBV19 | CASSIGQGNTDTQYF | TGTGCCAGTAGTATCGGGCAGGGGAACACAGATACGCAGTATTTT
16 | TRBD1 | TRBJ1-5 | . | TRBV28 | CASSVPGQGASRPQHF | TGTGCCAGCAGTGTGCCGGGACAGGGGGCAAGCCGGCCCCAGCATTTT
13 | . | TRBJ1-2 | . | TRBV28 | CASAQGLGGGYTF | TGTGCCAGCGCCCAGGGTCTGGGGGGTGGCTACACCTTC
14 | . | TRBJ2-5 | . | TRBV30 | CAWRATSWEETQYF | TGTGCCTGGAGAGCGACTTCTTGGGAGGAGACCCAGTACTTC
16 | TRBD1 | TRBJ1-6 | few | TRBV10-3 | CAIRGTGNSYNSPLHF | TGTGCCATCAGAGGGACAGGGAACTCCTATAATTCACCCCTCCACTTT
16 | . | TRBJ1-1 | . | TRBV7-2 | CASSFYLGQSYGEAFF | TGTGCCAGCAGCTTTTACCTGGGACAATCGTACGGTGAAGCTTTCTTT
15 | TRBD2 | TRBJ2-2 | once | TRBV7-7 | CASSLGGRDPGELFF | TGTGCTAGCAGCTTGGGAGGGAGGGACCCCGGGGAGCTGTTTTTT
12 | . | TRBJ2-1 | . | TRBV9 | CASSVAEREQFF | TGTGCCAGCAGCGTAGCAGAACGAGAGCAGTTCTTC
15 | TRBD1 | TRBJ2-7 | once | TRBV19 | CASSFTGGVISEQYF | TGTGCCAGTAGTTTCACAGGGGGAGTAATCAGCGAGCAGTACTTC
15 | TRBD1 | TRBJ2-3 | . | TRBV5-1 | CASSLGQGSTDTQYF | TGCGCCAGCAGCCTGGGACAGGGTAGTACAGATACGCAGTATTTT
21 | . | TRBJ2-1 | few | TRBV4-1 | CASSPTGNPAYAAISYNEQFF | TGCGCCAGCAGCCCCACCGGGAATCCCGCTTACGCGGCGATTTCCTACAATGAGCAGTTCTTC
15 | TRBD2 | TRBJ2-1 | once | TRBV6-5 | CASSLPGLAGLRQFF | TGTGCCAGCAGTTTACCGGGACTAGCGGGACTTCGGCAGTTCTTC
12 | . | TRBJ2-1 | . | TRBV5-6 | CASSRRGYEQFF | TGTGCCAGCAGCCGAAGGGGTTATGAGCAGTTCTTC
16 | TRBD2 | TRBJ2-6 | . | TRBV11-3 | CASSPGGFSGANVLTF | TGTGCCAGCAGCCCCGGGGGGTTCTCTGGGGCCAACGTCCTGACTTTC
15 | TRBD2 | TRBJ2-1 | few | TRBV19 | CASTLWASGSNEQFF | TGTGCCAGTACCCTTTGGGCTAGCGGGAGCAATGAGCAGTTCTTC
19 | . | TRBJ2-3 | few | TRBV21-1 | CASSKARNLADTSTDTQYF | TGTGCCAGCAGCAAAGCGCGTAACCTAGCGGATACTAGCACAGATACGCAGTATTTT
15 | TRBD1 | TRBJ2-3 | . | TRBV6-4 | CASSSQGVDTDTQYF | TGTGCCAGCAGCTCACAGGGGGTCGACACAGATACGCAGTATTTT
14 | . | TRBJ2-1 | . | TRBV28 | CASSSPGGADEQFF | TGTGCCAGCAGTAGCCCCGGTGGGGCTGATGAGCAGTTCTTC
15 | . | TRBJ2-7 | . | TRBV19 | CASSVLPWGRDEQYF | TGTGCCAGTAGTGTCCTCCCGTGGGGGCGGGACGAGCAGTACTTC
17 | . | TRBJ2-6 | . | TRBV4-2 | CASSQGPGNSGANVLTF | TGTGCCAGCAGCCAAGGACCGGGTAACTCTGGGGCCAACGTCCTGACTTTC
14 | . | TRBJ1-1 | . | TRBV11-2 | CASSSPDRTREAFF | TGTGCCAGCAGCTCCCCCGACAGGACGCGTGAAGCTTTCTTT
13 | . | TRBJ2-7 | . | TRBV11-2 | CASSLDSNYEQYF | TGTGCCAGCAGCTTAGATTCCAATTACGAGCAGTACTTC
18 | TRBD2 | TRBJ2-2 | . | TRBV7-6 | CASSLGGGAGVRTGELFF | TGTGCCAGCAGCTTAGGGGGCGGAGCGGGAGTTAGGACCGGGGAGCTGTTTTTT
16 | . | TRBJ1-1 | . | TRBV5-1 | CASSLAPDGVNTEAFF | TGCGCCAGCAGCTTGGCCCCGGACGGGGTTAACACTGAAGCTTTCTTT
16 | . | TRBJ2-2 | . | TRBV28 | CASRGSGTKNTGELFF | TGTGCCAGCCGAGGATCTGGGACAAAGAACACCGGGGAGCTGTTTTTT
15 | TRBD2 | TRBJ2-7 | . | TRBV19 | CASRHLAGVSYEQYF | TGTGCCAGTAGACACCTAGCGGGGGTCTCCTACGAGCAGTACTTC
14 | . | TRBJ2-3 | . | TRBV9 | CASSAATYTDTQYF | TGTGCCAGCTCGGCGGCCACATACACAGATACGCAGTATTTT